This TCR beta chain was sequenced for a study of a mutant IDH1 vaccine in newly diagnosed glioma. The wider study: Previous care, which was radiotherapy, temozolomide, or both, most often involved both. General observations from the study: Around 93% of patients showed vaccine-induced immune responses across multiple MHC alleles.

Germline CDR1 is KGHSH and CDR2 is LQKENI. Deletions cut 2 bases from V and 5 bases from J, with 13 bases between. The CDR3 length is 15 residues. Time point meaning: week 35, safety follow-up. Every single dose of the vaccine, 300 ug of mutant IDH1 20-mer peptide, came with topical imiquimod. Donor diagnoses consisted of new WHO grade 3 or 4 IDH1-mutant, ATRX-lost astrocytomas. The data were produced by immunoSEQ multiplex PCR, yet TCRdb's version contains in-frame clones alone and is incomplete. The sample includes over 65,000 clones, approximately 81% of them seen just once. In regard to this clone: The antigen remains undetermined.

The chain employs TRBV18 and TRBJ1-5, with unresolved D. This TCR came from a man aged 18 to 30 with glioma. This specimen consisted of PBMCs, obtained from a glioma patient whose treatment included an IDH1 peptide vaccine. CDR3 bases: TGTGCCAGCTCACCAAGAGGTGTCAGCCATCAGCCCCAGCATTTT. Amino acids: CASSPRGVSHQPQHF.